A single sample gave rise to the 14 T cell receptor beta chains below, sequenced in a study of T-cell memory formation after mild COVID-19. One entry per CDR3 protein results from TCRdb running MiXCR on the 5' RACE reads. The data hold 250,000 to 300,000 distinct CDR3 sequences, with roughly 17% observed a single time. The specimen sequenced was PBMCs or a T cell subset sorted from them (not recorded which). Receptors originate from a man aged 18-30 years who had mild COVID-19 (a few samples of this study predate the infection). Cell type and time point are not known.

A few counts support this clonotype. This chain links TRBV12-3 or TRBV12-4 with TRBJ2-4; D perhaps matches TRBD1 (5 bases). V lost 5 bases and J lost 1, with 12 bases in between. This CDR3 contains 15 residues. The CDR3 bases are TGTGCCAGCAGTCCAGGGCCTCTCGCCAAAAACATTCAGTACTTC. Its protein product is CASSPGPLAKNIQYF.

This clonotype has only a few counts. This chain connects TRBV5-1 to TRBJ1-1, with D uncertain. The CDR3 has 18 residues. V was trimmed by 0 bases and J by 2 bases, leaving 20 bases between them. In germline, CDR1 is SGHRS, CDR2 YFSETQ. CDR3 sequence reads: CASSLGVILRATNTEAFF. The CDR3 DNA reads TGCGCCAGCAGCTTGGGGGTCATACTACGGGCGACAAACACTGAAGCTTTCTTT.

This clonotype was detected many times. This chain links TRBV20-1 with TRBJ2-1, with D possibly TRBD1 on 5 matching bases. V gave up 1 base and J gave up 8 bases, with 9 bases separating them. CDR3 size: 12 residues. The germline gives CDR1 DFQATT, CDR2 SNEGSKA (reference sequence). This chain's CDR3 is CSARGTTHEQFF. In DNA, the CDR3 is TGCAGTGCTAGAGGGACAACCCATGAGCAGTTCTTC.

The chain employs TRBV10-3 and TRBJ1-1; D gene unclear. Germline CDR1 and CDR2: ENHRY and SYGVKD. There are 13 residues in the CDR3. The V end lost 7 bases, the J end lost 1 base, and 10 bases lay between the germline ends. The CDR3 nucleotides read TGTGCCATCAACCGGAACAAGAACACTGAAGCTTTCTTT. It codes for CAINRNKNTEAFF.

The chain uses TRBV15 and TRBJ1-6; 7 bases are shared with TRBD1. V gave up 4 bases and J gave up 8 bases; unmatched junction bases: 14. Looked up from germline, CDR1 is LNHNV and CDR2 is YYDKDF (reference sequence). The CDR3 has 17 residues. The CDR3 reads CATSNHLTGESYSPLHF. CDR3 DNA: TGTGCCACCAGCAATCACCTTACAGGGGAGAGCTATTCACCCCTCCACTTT.

The rearrangement uses TRBV6-5 and TRBJ1-5; D call uncertain. V lost 6 bases and J lost 2, with 8 bases in between. Germline values: CDR1 MNHEY, CDR2 SVGAGI. The CDR3 has 13 amino acids. The CDR3 is CASSHWGNQPQHF. CDR3 nucleotides: TGTGCCAGCAGCCACTGGGGCAATCAGCCCCAGCATTTT.

This clonotype came up a few times. The gene calls are TRBV19 and TRBJ2-4; perhaps TRBD2 as D (5 bases). Trimming stripped 8 bases from V and 7 bases from J, with 12 bases between. Germline values: CDR1 LNHDA, CDR2 SQIVND (reference sequence). This CDR3 has 12 amino acids. The CDR3 here is CASRDFANIQYF. Here the CDR3 DNA reads TGTGCCAGTCGGGATTTCGCGAACATTCAGTACTTC.

This clonotype showed up just a few times. This chain connects TRBV10-2 to TRBJ2-7; no clear D gene. Trimming stripped 4 bases from V and 4 bases from J, with 14 bases between. The CDR3 totals 14 residues. Germline-derived CDR1 and CDR2 are WSHSY and SAAADI. The CDR3 region has the DNA TGCGCCAGCAGTGCCCCCCGTTTGGGTTACGAGCAGTACTTC. Translation gives CASSAPRLGYEQYF.

This chain joins TRBV24-1 and TRBJ2-3, with D hard to call. The CDR3 spans 14 residues. Germline V gives CDR1 KGHDR, CDR2 SFDVKD. With 4 bases removed from V and 6 bases from J, the gap between germline ends came to 13 bases. The CDR3 reads CATSDQPDPDTQYF. The DNA of the CDR3 is TGTGCCACCAGTGACCAACCGGACCCTGATACGCAGTATTTT.

This clonotype was found a few times. This sequence joins TRBV6-2 or TRBV6-3 and TRBJ2-1; no clear D gene. The CDR3 loop spans 15 amino acids. Trimming shortened V by 6 bases and J by 0 bases, and 12 bases separated the two germline ends. Germline values: CDR1 MNHEY, CDR2 SVGEGT. CDR3: CASSYNGPSYNEQFF. The CDR3 coding sequence is TGTGCCAGCAGCTACAACGGGCCCTCCTACAATGAGCAGTTCTTC.

This chain links TRBV4-3 with TRBJ2-3; 9 bases are shared with TRBD2. Trimming cost V 4 bases and J 0 bases; bases outside gene matches: 14. Germline CDR1 and CDR2: LGHNA and YSLEER. The CDR3 is 19 residues long. The CDR3 spells CASSLLSGGPSFSTDTQYF. The CDR3 bases are TGCGCCAGCAGCCTACTTAGCGGGGGACCTTCATTTAGCACAGATACGCAGTATTTT.

This clonotype has a single count. The chain carries TRBV6-5 and TRBJ2-4; D not certain. Trimming removed 6 bases from V and 0 bases from J, with 21 bases in between. From germline, CDR1 is MNHEY and CDR2 SVGAGI. This CDR3 has 18 amino acids. The CDR3 bases are TGTGCCAGCAGACCGATGCACTATAAGATTTTAGCCAAAAACATTCAGTACTTC. Translating it yields CASRPMHYKILAKNIQYF.

This clonotype was picked up a small number of times. The chain carries TRBV29-1 and TRBJ1-4; no clear D gene. CDR1 is SQVTM and CDR2 is ANQGSEA in the germline V gene. The CDR3 runs 12 residues. V lost 8 bases and J 10 bases, leaving 17 bases between the germline ends. The CDR3 DNA reads TGCAGCTACGGACGGCCGGCAGGAAAACTGTTTTTT. Its protein product is CSYGRPAGKLFF.

This clonotype was picked up a small number of times. V usage is TRBV10-2 and J usage is TRBJ1-4, with 7 bases lining up with TRBD1. Germline values: CDR1 WSHSY, CDR2 SAAADI. The trim removed 8 bases at V and 7 bases at J, leaving 13 bases unmatched. CDR3 length: 15 residues. Written as DNA, the CDR3 is TGCGCCAGCGCACAGGGGACGTTCTTCGGTGAAAAACTGTTTTTT. Encoded protein: CASAQGTFFGEKLFF.